This T cell receptor (beta chain) was documented in a study of T cells in Graves' hyperthyroidism and ophthalmopathy. In this sample, this clonotype turned up many times. There were TCR beta CDR3 regions amplified from RNA transcripts. Primed by the HTBI set, a first-round RT-PCR was run on the TCR CDR3. TCRdb re-analysed the multiplex PCR reads in MiXCR, keeping a single row per CDR3 protein. The sample records around 430,000 distinct CDR3 sequences, more than 13% being singletons. Germline V gene lookup returns CDR1 SGHTA and CDR2 FQGNSA. Trimming took 1 base from V and 9 from J, leaving 14 bases between them. This CDR3 contains 14 residues.

This TCR was sampled from a woman in her thirties with Graves' hyperthyroidism. Source material: blood. The chain recombines TRBV7-2 with TRBJ2-3; D possibly corresponds to TRBD1 (6 bases). DNA of the CDR3: TGTGCCAGCAGCTTAGGGCTCATGAGGGGGACGCAGTATTTT. It encodes CASSLGLMRGTQYF.